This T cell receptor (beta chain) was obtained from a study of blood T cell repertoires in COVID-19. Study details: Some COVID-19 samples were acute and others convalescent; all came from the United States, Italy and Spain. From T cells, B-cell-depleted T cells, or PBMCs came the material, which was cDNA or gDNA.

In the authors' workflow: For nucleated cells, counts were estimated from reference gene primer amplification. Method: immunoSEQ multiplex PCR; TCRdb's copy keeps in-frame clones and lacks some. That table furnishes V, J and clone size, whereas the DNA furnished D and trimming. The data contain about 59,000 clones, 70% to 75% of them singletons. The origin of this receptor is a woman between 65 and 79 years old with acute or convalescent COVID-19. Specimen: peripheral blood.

CDR3 sequence: CASSLSVLLMNTEAFF. In DNA form, the CDR3 reads TGTGCCAGCAGTTTATCGGTACTTCTCATGAACACTGAAGCTTTCTTT. This rearrangement joins TRBV27 to TRBJ1-1; D not certain. The CDR3 sequence is 16 residues long. CDR1 is MNHEY, CDR2 SMNVEV, per germline (reference sequence). V lost 0 bases and J 0 bases, leaving 11 bases between the germline ends.